These T cell receptor beta chains were read from a single sample in a study of regulatory T cells in long-lasting Graves disease. Via MiXCR, TCRdb re-called the multiplex PCR reads, giving one row per CDR3 protein. The sample holds under 500,000 distinct CDR3 sequences, around 15% seen once. These data were likewise used in another study, on T cells in Graves' hyperthyroidism and ophthalmopathy.

Material: peripheral blood mononuclear cells (PBMCs), obtained at new diagnosis, from a patient treated with antithyroid drugs. The origin of the receptors is a woman aged 25 to 39 with Graves disease. CDR3s include the opening cysteine and the closing phenylalanine or tryptophan. A D gene is named only where the DNA matches it firmly. Clone size is given for some rows only: seen once, a few or many times, or a class if the clone is expanded.

v_call: TRBV14
clone_size: -
d_call: -
j_call: TRBJ1-6
cdr3_nt: TGTGCCAGCAGCCGACAGATCTCCTATAATTCACCCCTCCACTTT
cdr3_aa: CASSRQISYNSPLHF

v_call: TRBV29-1
clone_size: -
d_call: -
j_call: TRBJ1-2
cdr3_nt: TGCAGCGTTGAAAAAGGTGGGCTCTATGGCTACACCTTC
cdr3_aa: CSVEKGGLYGYTF

v_call: TRBV11-2
clone_size: many
d_call: -
j_call: TRBJ1-4
cdr3_nt: TGTGCCAGCAGCTTAGATTCCGGTCGGGGCGAAAAACTGTTTTTT
cdr3_aa: CASSLDSGRGEKLFF

v_call: TRBV4-1
clone_size: many
d_call: TRBD1
j_call: TRBJ2-1
cdr3_nt: TGCGCCAGCAGCCAACGTGCCGGACAGGGCTACAATGAGCAGTTCTTC
cdr3_aa: CASSQRAGQGYNEQFF

v_call: TRBV25-1
clone_size: -
d_call: TRBD1
j_call: TRBJ2-7
cdr3_nt: TGTACCACCGGCCATCCGGGACAGGGGGCCCTCGAGCAGTACTTC
cdr3_aa: CTTGHPGQGALEQYF

v_call: TRBV5-1
clone_size: many
d_call: TRBD1
j_call: TRBJ1-1
cdr3_nt: TGCGCCAGCAGCCTATCACTTACAGGGGAGACTGAAGCTTTCTTT
cdr3_aa: CASSLSLTGETEAFF

v_call: TRBV28
clone_size: many
d_call: -
j_call: TRBJ2-7
cdr3_nt: TGTGCCAGCAGGACTGAGTTCGTCGACGTACCCCTTTCCTACGAGCAGTACTTC
cdr3_aa: CASRTEFVDVPLSYEQYF

v_call: TRBV2
clone_size: many
d_call: TRBD1
j_call: TRBJ2-1
cdr3_nt: TGTGCCAGCAGGACAGGGACAGGTCTAGAGTTCTTC
cdr3_aa: CASRTGTGLEFF

v_call: TRBV27
clone_size: -
d_call: TRBD1
j_call: TRBJ1-3
cdr3_nt: TGTGCCAGCAGAACCCGGGACAGGGATCCTGGAAACACCATATATTTT
cdr3_aa: CASRTRDRDPGNTIYF

v_call: TRBV7-2
clone_size: -
d_call: -
j_call: TRBJ2-1
cdr3_nt: TGTGCCAGCGGGGAGAGGAGGGTTTCGAATGAGCAGTTCTTC
cdr3_aa: CASGERRVSNEQFF

v_call: TRBV4-1
clone_size: few
d_call: TRBD1
j_call: TRBJ1-1
cdr3_nt: TGCGCCAGCAGCCTCCCCCGGACAGGGGTGAACACTGAAGCTTTCTTT
cdr3_aa: CASSLPRTGVNTEAFF

v_call: TRBV20-1
clone_size: -
d_call: -
j_call: TRBJ2-1
cdr3_nt: TGCAGTGCTAGGGCGCTTGGGGGGAGGAATGAGCAGTTCTTC
cdr3_aa: CSARALGGRNEQFF

v_call: TRBV12-3/TRBV12-4
clone_size: many
d_call: -
j_call: TRBJ1-4
cdr3_nt: TGTGCCAGCAGTCCCGTTCCGGGGGGTCCCGATCAAAAACTGTTTTTT
cdr3_aa: CASSPVPGGPDQKLFF

v_call: TRBV18
clone_size: many
d_call: -
j_call: TRBJ1-3
cdr3_nt: TGTGCCAGCTCACACCGGACAGCACCAGACACCATATATTTT
cdr3_aa: CASSHRTAPDTIYF

v_call: TRBV20-1
clone_size: -
d_call: TRBD2
j_call: TRBJ2-5
cdr3_nt: TGCAGTGCTTCTACTAGCGGGAGGGAACAAGAGACCCAGTACTTC
cdr3_aa: CSASTSGREQETQYF

v_call: TRBV11-2
clone_size: many
d_call: -
j_call: TRBJ1-4
cdr3_nt: TGTGCCAGCAGCTTACTTCGGTGGCGTGAAAAACTGTTTTTT
cdr3_aa: CASSLLRWREKLFF

v_call: TRBV10-3
clone_size: many
d_call: -
j_call: TRBJ2-3
cdr3_nt: TGTGCCATCAGGACCGGGTCGAGGGGCACAGATACGCAGTATTTT
cdr3_aa: CAIRTGSRGTDTQYF

v_call: TRBV28
clone_size: many
d_call: -
j_call: TRBJ2-1
cdr3_nt: TGTGCCAGCGTAGACCCTCAGGGTTATGCCTACAATGAGCAGTTCTTC
cdr3_aa: CASVDPQGYAYNEQFF

v_call: TRBV15
clone_size: few
d_call: -
j_call: TRBJ2-7
cdr3_nt: TGTGCCACCAGCAGCAAAGGGGCCGGTGAGCACGAGCAGTACTTC
cdr3_aa: CATSSKGAGEHEQYF

v_call: TRBV20-1
clone_size: many
d_call: -
j_call: TRBJ2-7
cdr3_nt: TGCAGTGCTAGATCCACCGGGACCTGGGGGATCTACGAGCAGTACTTC
cdr3_aa: CSARSTGTWGIYEQYF

v_call: TRBV27
clone_size: many
d_call: TRBD2
j_call: TRBJ2-1
cdr3_nt: TGTGCCAGCAGTTTATACACTAGCGGGAGTCTGTTTAATGAGCAGTTCTTC
cdr3_aa: CASSLYTSGSLFNEQFF

v_call: TRBV12-3/TRBV12-4
clone_size: -
d_call: TRBD2
j_call: TRBJ2-5
cdr3_nt: TGTGCCAGCCGAACATCACCGGGACTACAAGAGACCCAGTACTTC
cdr3_aa: CASRTSPGLQETQYF

v_call: TRBV24-1
clone_size: -
d_call: TRBD2
j_call: TRBJ2-3
cdr3_nt: TGTGCCACCAGTGACGCTGGAAGGCGGGAGGCTGGTACGCAGTATTTT
cdr3_aa: CATSDAGRREAGTQYF

v_call: TRBV7-9
clone_size: many
d_call: -
j_call: TRBJ2-7
cdr3_nt: TGTGCCAGCAGCAACCGACAGGTTCTCTCAGCCTACGAGCAGTACTTC
cdr3_aa: CASSNRQVLSAYEQYF

v_call: TRBV29-1
clone_size: -
d_call: TRBD1
j_call: TRBJ2-7
cdr3_nt: TGCAGCGTTAGGGACAGGGTATCCCGCGAGCAGTACTTC
cdr3_aa: CSVRDRVSREQYF

v_call: TRBV11-3
clone_size: many
d_call: -
j_call: TRBJ2-5
cdr3_nt: TGTGCCAGCAGCTCCTCCCTGGGAGGAGGTCGGGAGACCCAGTACTTC
cdr3_aa: CASSSSLGGGRETQYF

v_call: TRBV7-9
clone_size: many
d_call: TRBD2
j_call: TRBJ2-5
cdr3_nt: TGTGCCAGCAGCTCTCAAAGGACTAGCGGGATGGGTTATATGGAGACCCAGTACTTC
cdr3_aa: CASSSQRTSGMGYMETQYF

v_call: TRBV18
clone_size: many
d_call: -
j_call: TRBJ2-1
cdr3_nt: TGTGCCACCAAGAAAGGGCAGGGGAATGAGCAGTTCTTC
cdr3_aa: CATKKGQGNEQFF

v_call: TRBV6-5
clone_size: many
d_call: -
j_call: TRBJ2-3
cdr3_nt: TGTGCCAGCAGTTACTCCGACCCCACAGATACGCAGTATTTT
cdr3_aa: CASSYSDPTDTQYF

v_call: TRBV3-1
clone_size: many
d_call: -
j_call: TRBJ1-4
cdr3_nt: TGTGCCAGCAGCTCTGTCACGGCAACTAATGAAAAACTGTTTTTT
cdr3_aa: CASSSVTATNEKLFF

v_call: TRBV30
clone_size: many
d_call: -
j_call: TRBJ2-2
cdr3_nt: TGTGCCTGGACCCAGGGCAGGGTCTTCCGTCCGAACACCGGGGAGCTGTTTTTT
cdr3_aa: CAWTQGRVFRPNTGELFF

v_call: TRBV4-1
clone_size: few
d_call: TRBD1
j_call: TRBJ1-1
cdr3_nt: TGCGCCAGCAGAGCGGGACAGATCCCTTTCTTT
cdr3_aa: CASRAGQIPFF

v_call: TRBV7-3
clone_size: few
d_call: TRBD2
j_call: TRBJ2-1
cdr3_nt: TGTGCCAGCAGCTTCGCGGGAGGCGTCGAGCAGTTCTTC
cdr3_aa: CASSFAGGVEQFF